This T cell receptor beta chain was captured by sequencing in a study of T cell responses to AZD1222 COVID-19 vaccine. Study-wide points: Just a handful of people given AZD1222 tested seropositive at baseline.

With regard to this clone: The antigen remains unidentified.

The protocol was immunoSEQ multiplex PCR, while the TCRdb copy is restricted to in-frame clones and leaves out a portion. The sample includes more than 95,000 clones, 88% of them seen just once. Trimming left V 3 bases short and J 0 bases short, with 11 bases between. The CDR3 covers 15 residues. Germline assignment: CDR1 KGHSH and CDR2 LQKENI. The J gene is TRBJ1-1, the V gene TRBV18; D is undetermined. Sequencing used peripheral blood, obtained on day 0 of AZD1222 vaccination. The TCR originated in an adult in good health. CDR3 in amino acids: CASSPRADLNTEAFF. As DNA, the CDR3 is TGTGCCAGCTCACCTCGAGCAGATTTGAACACTGAAGCTTTCTTT.